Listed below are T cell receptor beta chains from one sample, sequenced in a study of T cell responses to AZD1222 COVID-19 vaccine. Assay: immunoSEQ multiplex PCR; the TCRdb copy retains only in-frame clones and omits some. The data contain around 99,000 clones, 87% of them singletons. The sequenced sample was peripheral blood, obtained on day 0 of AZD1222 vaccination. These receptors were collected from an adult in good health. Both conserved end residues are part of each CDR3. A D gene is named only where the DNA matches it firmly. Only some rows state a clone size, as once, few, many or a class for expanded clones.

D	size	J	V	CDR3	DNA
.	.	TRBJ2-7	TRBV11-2	CASSLGEPRYEQYF	TGTGCCAGCAGCTTGGGGGAACCCCGCTACGAGCAGTACTTC
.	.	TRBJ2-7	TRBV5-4	CASSLFNEQYF	TGTGCCAGCAGCTTGTTTAACGAGCAGTACTTC
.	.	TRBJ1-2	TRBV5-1	CASSSGPANYGYTF	TGCGCCAGCAGCTCAGGGCCCGCTAACTATGGCTACACCTTC
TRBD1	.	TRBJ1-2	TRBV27	CASRDRGRGGYTF	TGTGCCAGCAGGGACAGGGGGCGAGGCGGCTACACCTTC
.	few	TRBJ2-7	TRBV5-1	CASSFRARTYEQYF	TGCGCCAGCAGCTTCCGGGCCAGGACCTACGAGCAGTACTTC
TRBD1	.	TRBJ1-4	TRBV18	CASSPSQGATNEKLFF	TGTGCCAGCTCACCAAGCCAGGGGGCCACTAATGAAAAACTGTTTTTT
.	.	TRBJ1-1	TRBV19	CASSLASSRDTEAFF	TGTGCCAGTAGTCTGGCTTCTTCACGGGACACTGAAGCTTTCTTT
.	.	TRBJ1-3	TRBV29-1	CSVEDQGAGGNTIYF	TGCAGCGTTGAAGATCAAGGGGCCGGGGGAAACACCATATATTTT
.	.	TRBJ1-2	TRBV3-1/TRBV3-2	CASSHQGLNYGYTF	TGTGCCAGCAGCCACCAGGGGCTCAACTATGGCTACACCTTC
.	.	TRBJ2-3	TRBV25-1	CASTESTFTDTQYF	TGTGCCAGCACAGAAAGTACTTTCACAGATACGCAGTATTTT
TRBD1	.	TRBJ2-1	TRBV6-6	CASSYHTGDEQFF	TGTGCCAGCAGTTACCATACAGGGGATGAGCAGTTCTTC
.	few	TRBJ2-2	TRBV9	CASSPAPNTGELFF	TGTGCCAGCAGCCCCGCCCCAAACACCGGGGAGCTGTTTTTT
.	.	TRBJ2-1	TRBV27	CASSLSWQGSSYNEQFF	TGTGCCAGCAGTTTAAGTTGGCAGGGGAGCTCCTACAATGAGCAGTTCTTC
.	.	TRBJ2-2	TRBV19	CASSIFEGIAGELFF	TGTGCCAGTAGTATTTTTGAGGGAATCGCCGGGGAGCTGTTTTTT
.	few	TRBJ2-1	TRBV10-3	CAISGGEWNEQFF	TGTGCCATCAGTGGAGGCGAGTGGAATGAGCAGTTCTTC
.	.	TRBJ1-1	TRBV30	CAWSVRENTEAFF	TGTGCCTGGAGTGTCAGGGAGAACACTGAAGCTTTCTTT
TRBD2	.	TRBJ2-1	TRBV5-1	CASSLGLAGGSEQFF	TGCGCCAGCAGCTTGGGACTAGCGGGAGGGAGTGAGCAGTTCTTC
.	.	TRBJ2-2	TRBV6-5	CASSLSGNTGELFF	TGTGCCAGCAGCCTGAGTGGGAACACCGGGGAGCTGTTTTTT
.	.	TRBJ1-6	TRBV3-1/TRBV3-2	CASSQDLTGRGNSPLHF	TGTGCCAGCAGCCAAGACTTGACAGGTCGGGGAAATTCACCCCTCCACTTT
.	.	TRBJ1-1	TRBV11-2	CASSKPGHTEAFF	TGTGCCAGCAGCAAACCGGGACACACTGAAGCTTTCTTT
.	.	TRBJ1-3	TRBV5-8	CASSLEAGSRHTIYF	TGTGCCAGCAGCTTGGAGGCGGGGTCCCGCCACACCATATATTTT
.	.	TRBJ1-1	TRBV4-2	CASSHTSLGGSGNSEAFF	TGTGCCAGCAGCCACACATCCCTAGGAGGTTCAGGGAACTCTGAAGCTTTCTTT
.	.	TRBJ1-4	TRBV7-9	CASSPGQRPNEKLFF	TGTGCCAGCAGCCCCGGACAGCGTCCTAATGAAAAACTGTTTTTT
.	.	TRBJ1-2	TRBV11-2	CASSSSSTEGYTF	TGTGCCAGCAGCTCTTCATCGACGGAGGGCTACACCTTC
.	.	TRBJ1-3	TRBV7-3	CASSLTGGPNSGNTIYF	TGTGCCAGCAGCTTAACGGGAGGCCCCAACTCTGGAAACACCATATATTTT
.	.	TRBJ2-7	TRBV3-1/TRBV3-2	CASSQVVDEQYF	TGTGCCAGCAGCCAAGTTGTAGACGAGCAGTACTTC
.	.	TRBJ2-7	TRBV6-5	CASSSGWRGNEQYF	TGTGCCAGCAGTTCGGGTTGGAGAGGCAACGAGCAGTACTTC
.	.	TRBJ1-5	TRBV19	CASSIEGAQPQHF	TGTGCCAGTAGTATAGAAGGGGCTCAGCCCCAGCATTTT
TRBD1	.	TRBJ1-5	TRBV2	CASSASSDRGGQPQHF	TGTGCCAGCAGTGCCTCTTCCGACAGGGGTGGTCAGCCCCAGCATTTT
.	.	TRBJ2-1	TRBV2	CASSEGYNEQFF	TGTGCCAGCAGTGAAGGTTACAATGAGCAGTTCTTC
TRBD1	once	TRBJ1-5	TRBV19	CASTNRDSERNQPQHF	TGTGCCAGTACCAACCGGGACAGCGAGCGCAATCAGCCCCAGCATTTT
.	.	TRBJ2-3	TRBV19	CASSISRSQPDTQYF	TGTGCCAGTAGTATCTCTAGGTCCCAGCCAGATACGCAGTATTTT
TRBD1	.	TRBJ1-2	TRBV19	CASSADRGSYLGGYTF	TGTGCCAGTAGCGCCGACAGGGGATCTTATCTAGGTGGCTACACCTTC
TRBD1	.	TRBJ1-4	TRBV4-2	CASSQAAGQGNEKLFF	TGTGCCAGCAGCCAAGCGGCGGGACAGGGGAATGAAAAACTGTTTTTT
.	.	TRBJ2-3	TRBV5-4	CASSLGRDTQYF	TGTGCCAGCAGCTTGGGTAGAGATACGCAGTATTTT
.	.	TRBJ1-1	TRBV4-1	CASSQGRVTNTEAFF	TGCGCCAGCAGCCAAGGCCGGGTTACGAACACTGAAGCTTTCTTT
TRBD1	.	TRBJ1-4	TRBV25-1	CASNGQGATNEKLFF	TGTGCCAGCAATGGACAGGGGGCAACTAATGAAAAACTGTTTTTT
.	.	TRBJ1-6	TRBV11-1	CASRTTETARYSPLHF	TGTGCCAGCAGAACGACAGAAACCGCTAGGTATTCACCCCTCCACTTT
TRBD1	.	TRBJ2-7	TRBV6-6	CASSSAPPGQGYEQYF	TGTGCCAGCAGTTCGGCGCCCCCGGGACAGGGCTACGAGCAGTACTTC
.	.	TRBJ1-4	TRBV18	CASSQSAEQSIKLFF	TGTGCCAGCTCACAATCGGCGGAGCAGTCGATAAAACTGTTTTTT
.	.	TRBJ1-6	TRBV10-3	CAISAGAASPLHF	TGTGCCATCAGTGCAGGGGCGGCTTCACCCCTCCACTTT
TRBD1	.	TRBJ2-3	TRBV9	CASSVETGVFTDTQYF	TGTGCCAGCAGCGTAGAGACAGGGGTCTTCACAGATACGCAGTATTTT
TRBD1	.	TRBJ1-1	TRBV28	CASSTQGAAEAFF	TGTGCCAGCAGTACACAGGGGGCGGCTGAAGCTTTCTTT
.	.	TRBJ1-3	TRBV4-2	CASSPLVQSSGNTIYF	TGTGCCAGCAGCCCCCTCGTCCAGAGCTCTGGAAACACCATATATTTT
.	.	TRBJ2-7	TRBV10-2	CASSEQDWYEQYF	TGCGCCAGCAGTGAGCAGGACTGGTACGAGCAGTACTTC
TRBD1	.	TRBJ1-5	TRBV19	CASSIGTGGSVWGNQPQHF	TGTGCCAGTAGTATTGGGACAGGGGGCTCGGTTTGGGGCAATCAGCCCCAGCATTTT
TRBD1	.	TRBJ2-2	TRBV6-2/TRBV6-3	CASSLDRQGSGGELFF	TGTGCCAGCAGCCTCGACAGACAGGGTTCGGGCGGGGAGCTGTTTTTT
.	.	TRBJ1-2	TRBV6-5	CASTLGSWYGYTF	TGTGCCAGCACTCTGGGTAGTTGGTATGGCTACACCTTC
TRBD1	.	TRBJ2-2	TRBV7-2	CASSSRQGAGELFF	TGTGCCAGCAGCTCTAGACAGGGAGCCGGGGAGCTGTTTTTT
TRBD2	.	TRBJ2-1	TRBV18	CASSPPSGGYKPYNEQFF	TGTGCCAGCTCACCACCCAGCGGGGGCTATAAGCCCTACAATGAGCAGTTCTTC
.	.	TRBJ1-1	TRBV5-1	CASSLAGRGMNTEAFF	TGCGCCAGCAGCTTGGCAGGGAGGGGGATGAACACTGAAGCTTTCTTT
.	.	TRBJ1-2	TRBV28	CASSLRGIGGYTF	TGTGCCAGCAGTTTACGGGGCATAGGTGGCTACACCTTC
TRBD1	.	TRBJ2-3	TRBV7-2	CASGGNRGRTDTQYF	TGTGCCAGCGGGGGGAACAGGGGGCGAACAGATACGCAGTATTTT
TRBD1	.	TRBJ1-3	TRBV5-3	CARSERQGATGNTIYF	TGTGCCAGAAGCGAGAGACAGGGGGCGACTGGAAACACCATATATTTT
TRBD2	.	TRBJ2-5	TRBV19	CASSTRRTAALGGETQYF	TGTGCCAGTAGTACCCGCCGGACGGCTGCTTTGGGGGGGGAGACCCAGTACTTC
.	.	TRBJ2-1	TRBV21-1	CASSNKIAGSDEQFF	TGTGCCAGCAGCAATAAGATAGCGGGAAGTGATGAGCAGTTCTTC
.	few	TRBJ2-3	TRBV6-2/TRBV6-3	CASSQRGSTDTQYF	TGTGCCAGCAGCCAGAGGGGTAGCACAGATACGCAGTATTTT